A selection of T cell receptor beta chains follows, all from one sample in a study of blood T cells in healthy people across ages. One entry per CDR3 protein results from TCRdb running MiXCR on the 5' RACE reads. There are roughly 900,000 distinct CDR3 sequences in the sample; around 26% occur only once, and roughly 17% lies in the top ten. Material for sequencing was blood. These receptors all stem from a woman older than 75 in good health. Each CDR3 is given with its conserved first and last residue. A D gene is named only where the DNA matches it firmly. Clone size is given for some rows only: seen once, a few or many times, or a class if the clone is expanded.

TRBD2,TRBJ2-3,NA,TRBV5-4,TGTGCCAGCAGCTTGTCAGCGGGGGGGCGGCGAGATACGCAGTATTTT,CASSLSAGGRRDTQYF
NA,TRBJ1-1,many,TRBV20-1,TGCAGTGCTAGAAAGCCTGGCAGGGAGTGGACTGAAGCTTTCTTT,CSARKPGREWTEAFF
TRBD1,TRBJ1-5,many,TRBV20-1,TGCAGTGCAGTATCTGGGACAGGGAATCAGCCCCAGCATTTT,CSAVSGTGNQPQHF
NA,TRBJ1-5,NA,TRBV27,TGTGCCAGCAGTTTAACACGGATCAAGATTTATAGCAATCAGCCCCAGCATTTT,CASSLTRIKIYSNQPQHF
NA,TRBJ2-7,many,TRBV12-3/TRBV12-4,TGTGCCAGCAGCCTTTTGGGGGGGCTGTACGAGCAGTACTTC,CASSLLGGLYEQYF
TRBD1,TRBJ1-5,NA,TRBV5-5,TGTGCCAGCAGCTTTGGTGCAGGGGGGGACTATAGCAATCAGCCCCGGCATTTT,CASSFGAGGDYSNQPRHF
NA,TRBJ2-5,NA,TRBV5-1,TGCGCCGGCAGCTTGAATCGGGGAGAGACCCAGTACTTC,CAGSLNRGETQYF
NA,TRBJ2-7,few,TRBV11-2,TGTGCCAGCAGGGGGTTGGAGGGCTACGAGCAGTACTTC,CASRGLEGYEQYF
NA,TRBJ2-3,NA,TRBV20-1,TGCAGTGCTAGAAACGGGTCGCAGTATTTT,CSARNGSQYF
TRBD2,TRBJ2-1,few,TRBV18,TGTGCCAGCTCCGAACTAGCGGGGGGCATAAATGAGCAGTTCTTC,CASSELAGGINEQFF
NA,TRBJ1-5,once,TRBV12-3/TRBV12-4,TGTGCCAGCAGTTCCCAGGCGGGGGGCAATCAGCCCCAGCATTTT,CASSSQAGGNQPQHF
NA,TRBJ1-2,NA,TRBV6-5,TGTGCCAGCAGTCACAGGGAAGACTATGGCTACACCTTC,CASSHREDYGYTF
TRBD2,TRBJ2-3,NA,TRBV5-1,TGCGCCAGCAGCCGTCTTAGCGGGGGGGGCACAGATACGCAGTATTTT,CASSRLSGGGTDTQYF
NA,TRBJ2-7,many,TRBV20-1,TGCAGTGCTAGAGATCGGGGGGCGGGTTCCAACGAGCAGTACTTC,CSARDRGAGSNEQYF
NA,TRBJ2-3,NA,TRBV29-1,TGCAGCGTTCGCACAGGTGGGGCTGAAGATACGCAGTATTTT,CSVRTGGAEDTQYF
NA,TRBJ2-1,many,TRBV20-1,TGCAGTGCTAATGAGGGGACTCCCAAGCACAATGAGCAGTTCTTC,CSANEGTPKHNEQFF
TRBD1,TRBJ2-2,NA,TRBV20-1,TGCAGTGCTGGAAGGACAGGGTCGAACACCGGGGAGCTGTTTTTT,CSAGRTGSNTGELFF
NA,TRBJ1-4,few,TRBV10-3,TGTGCCATCAGTGAGCAGATAACAACTAATGAAAAACTGTTTTTT,CAISEQITTNEKLFF
TRBD1,TRBJ1-5,many,TRBV2,TGTGCCAGCAGTATGGGACAGGAAAATCAGCCCCAGCATTTT,CASSMGQENQPQHF
NA,TRBJ1-2,many,TRBV4-3,TGCGCCAGCAGCCAAGATCGCCTCAGGAACTATGGCTACACCTTC,CASSQDRLRNYGYTF
NA,TRBJ2-3,NA,TRBV12-3/TRBV12-4,TGTGTCAGCAGTTTAGCGCTGGGCGGACGCACAGATACGCAGTATTTT,CVSSLALGGRTDTQYF
TRBD2,TRBJ2-3,NA,TRBV7-9,TGTGCCGGGACTAGCGGGGGGCCCACAGATACGCAGTATTTT,CAGTSGGPTDTQYF
NA,TRBJ2-5,many,TRBV28,TGTGCCAGCGGGCAAGGCAGCAACCAAGAGACCCAGTACTTC,CASGQGSNQETQYF
NA,TRBJ2-5,many,TRBV6-7,TGTGCCAGCAGTTACTCTCTCCGGGACACCCAAGAGACCCAGTACTTC,CASSYSLRDTQETQYF
NA,TRBJ1-6,NA,TRBV7-2,TGTGCCAGCAGCGCCGCCTCGGGTGGGACGAATTCACCCCTCCACTTT,CASSAASGGTNSPLHF
NA,TRBJ2-1,few,TRBV2,TGTGCCAGCAGTGAAATTCGGGTCAGACCCTACAATGAGCAGTTCTTC,CASSEIRVRPYNEQFF